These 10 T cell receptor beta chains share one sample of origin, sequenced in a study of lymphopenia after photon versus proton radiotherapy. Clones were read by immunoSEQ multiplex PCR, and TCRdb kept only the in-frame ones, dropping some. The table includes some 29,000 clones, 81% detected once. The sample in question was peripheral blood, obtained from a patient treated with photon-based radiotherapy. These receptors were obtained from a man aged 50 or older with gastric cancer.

In DNA form, the CDR3 reads TGTGCCAGCAGCTCCGGGACAGGACTATCGAACACTGAAGCTTTCTTT. Translation gives CASSSGTGLSNTEAFF. J is TRBJ1-1 and V is TRBV7-9; the match to TRBD1 covers 8 bases. V was pared by 4 bases and J by 1 base, with 8 bases of the junction left unmatched. CDR3 size: 16 residues. Germline loops: CDR1 SEHNR, CDR2 FQNEAQ (reference sequence).

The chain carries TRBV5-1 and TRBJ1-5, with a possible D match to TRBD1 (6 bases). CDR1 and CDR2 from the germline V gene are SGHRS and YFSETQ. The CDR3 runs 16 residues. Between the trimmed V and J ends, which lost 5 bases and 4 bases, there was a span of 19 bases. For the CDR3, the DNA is TGCGCCAGCAGAACTTCTCCAGGGGACCCAAATCAGCCCCAGCATTTT. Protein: CASRTSPGDPNQPQHF.

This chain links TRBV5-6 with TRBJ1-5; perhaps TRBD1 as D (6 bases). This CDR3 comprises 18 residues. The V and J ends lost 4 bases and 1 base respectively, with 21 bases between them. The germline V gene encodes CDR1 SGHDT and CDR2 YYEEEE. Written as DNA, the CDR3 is TGTGCCAGCAGCGCGGGACACCTTCGTTTAGGAAGCAATCAGCCCCAGCATTTT. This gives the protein CASSAGHLRLGSNQPQHF.

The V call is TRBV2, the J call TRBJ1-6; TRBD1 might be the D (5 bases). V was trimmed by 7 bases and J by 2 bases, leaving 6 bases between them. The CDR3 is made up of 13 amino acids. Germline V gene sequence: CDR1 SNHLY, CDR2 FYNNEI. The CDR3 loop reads CASTGAYNSPLHF. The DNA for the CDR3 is TGTGCCAGCACGGGGGCCTATAATTCACCCCTCCACTTT.

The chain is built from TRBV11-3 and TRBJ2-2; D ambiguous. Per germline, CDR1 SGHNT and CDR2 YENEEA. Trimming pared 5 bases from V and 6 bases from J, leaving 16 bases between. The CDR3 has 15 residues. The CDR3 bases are TGTGCCAGCAGCCCCCAACGTGGGTTTGCCGGGGAGCTGTTTTTT. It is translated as CASSPQRGFAGELFF. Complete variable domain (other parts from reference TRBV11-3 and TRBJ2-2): EAGVVQSPRYKIIEKKQPVAFWCNPISGHNTLYWYLQNLGQGPELLIRYENEEAVDDSQLPKDRFSAERLKGVDSTLKIQPAELGDSAVYLCASSPQRGFAGELFFGEGSRLTVL.

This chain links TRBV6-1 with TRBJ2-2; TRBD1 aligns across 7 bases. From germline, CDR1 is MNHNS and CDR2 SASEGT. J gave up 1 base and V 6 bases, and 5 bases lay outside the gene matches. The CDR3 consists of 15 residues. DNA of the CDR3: TGTGCCAGCAGACCCCGACAGGGGAACACCGGGGAGCTGTTTTTT. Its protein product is CASRPRQGNTGELFF.

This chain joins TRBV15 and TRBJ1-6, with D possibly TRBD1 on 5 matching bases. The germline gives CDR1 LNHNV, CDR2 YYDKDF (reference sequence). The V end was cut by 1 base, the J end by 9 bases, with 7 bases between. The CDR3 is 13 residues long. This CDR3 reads CATSRVGTSPLHF. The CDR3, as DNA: TGTGCCACCAGCAGAGTCGGGACTTCACCCCTCCACTTT.

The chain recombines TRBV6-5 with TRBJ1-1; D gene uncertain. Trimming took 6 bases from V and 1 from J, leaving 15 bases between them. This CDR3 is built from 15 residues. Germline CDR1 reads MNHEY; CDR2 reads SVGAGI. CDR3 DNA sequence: TGTGCCAGCAGGCGAAAACCGAACTCGAACACTGAAGCTTTCTTT. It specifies CASRRKPNSNTEAFF.

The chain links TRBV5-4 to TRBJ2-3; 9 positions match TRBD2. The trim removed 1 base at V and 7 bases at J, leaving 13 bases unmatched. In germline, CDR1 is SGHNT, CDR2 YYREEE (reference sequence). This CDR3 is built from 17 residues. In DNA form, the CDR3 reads TGTGCCAGCAGCTTGAATATGGCGGGGGGGCTAAGGAATACGCAGTATTTT. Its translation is CASSLNMAGGLRNTQYF. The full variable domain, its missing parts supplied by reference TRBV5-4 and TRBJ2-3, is ETGVTQSPTHLIKTRGQQVTLRCSSQSGHNTVSWYQQALGQGPQFIFQYYREEENGRGNFPPRFSGLQFPNYSSELNVNALELDDSALYLCASSLNMAGGLRNTQYFGPGTRLTVL.

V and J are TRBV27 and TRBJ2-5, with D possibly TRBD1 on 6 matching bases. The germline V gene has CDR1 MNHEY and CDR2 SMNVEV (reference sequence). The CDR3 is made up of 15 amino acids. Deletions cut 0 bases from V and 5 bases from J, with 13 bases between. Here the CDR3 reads CASSLSQGISETQYF. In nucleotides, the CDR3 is TGTGCCAGCAGTTTATCCCAGGGGATTTCCGAGACCCAGTACTTC.